The present T cell receptor (beta chain) was sequenced within a study of a mutant IDH1 vaccine in newly diagnosed glioma. Study information: Averaging approximately 40 years of age, treated patients were about 62% male and around 40% female.

Time point specified: week 11, during vaccination. Doses comprised 300 ug of mutant IDH1 20-mer peptide each, plus topical imiquimod. Sequenced by immunoSEQ multiplex PCR; TCRdb stores in-frame clones only, minus some. The sample contains 30,000 to 40,000 clones, less than 90% of which appear only once. As regards this clone: Its cognate antigen is unknown.

There are 13 residues in the CDR3. Germline V gene lookup returns CDR1 SGHTA and CDR2 FQGNSA. V lost 3 bases and J 3 bases, leaving 3 bases between the germline ends. The sequence was collected from a man aged 40-49 years with glioma. The source material was PBMCs, sampled from a glioma patient whose treatment included an IDH1 peptide vaccine. This chain joins TRBV7-2 and TRBJ2-6, with D unresolved. CDR3 sequence (DNA): TGTGCCAGCAGCTTTTTTGGGGCCAACGTCCTGACTTTC. Translating it yields CASSFFGANVLTF.